This entry features one TCR beta chain sequence. This clonotype was observed many times. The antigen it binds to is not known. Base-call qualities are not available, and no considerably larger clone is one nucleotide away. Library preparation was by multiplex PCR. Sequencing was carried out with an Illumina HiSeq 4000. TCR beta libraries were built with iRepertoire HTBI primers and Arm-PCR amplification of CDR3 regions. Before sequencing, the PCR products went through gel purification. The authors processed their data as follows. Gene usage analysis of CDR3 amino acid clonotypes used the 62 TRBV and more than 13 TRBJ segments found across samples. Filtered high-quality paired reads were merged into contigs using COPE and FqMerger. BLAST was used to align contigs to the IMGT TRBV, TRBD and TRBJ reference genes, and CDR3 was defined following IMGT. Clonotypes above 0.1% frequency were classified as highly expanded clones. Shannon entropy served as the measure of repertoire diversity, while the Gini coefficient captured V-J evenness. Public clonotypes were defined as clonotypes shared by more than one individual. The public reads were quality trimmed at Q25 with fastp and then assembled into clones with MiXCR by TCRdb, keeping productive beta chains. Merged by CDR3 protein, the rows form single entries marked with the most common genes and DNA. The V and J calls were not made by the authors but by TCRdb's processing. The sample has about 540,000 distinct CDR3 sequences on record, less than 15% of them singletons. The ten largest account for roughly 10% of the sample.

According to the study, the label for this sample's time point signals: newly diagnosed GD, antithyroid drugs for less than 3 months. RNA was extracted from PBMCs in TRIzol for both TCR sequencing and RNA sequencing. The diagnosis of Graves' disease followed American Thyroid Association guidelines. Patients were recruited from an endocrinology department in Xi'an, China. Each patient gave about 10 milliliters of peripheral blood, collected in an EDTA anticoagulant tube. Ficoll Paque Plus density gradient separation was used to isolate PBMCs, and no further T cell sorting was done. RNA quality was checked with an Agilent 2100 Bioanalyzer and agarose gel, and concentration with a NanoDrop 2000. V and J are trimmed by 6 bases and 3 bases, and the gene matches miss 11 bases of the junction. The germline V gene gives CDR1 as SGHAT and CDR2 as FQNNGV. The CDR3 runs 17 residues from the cysteine to the phenylalanine. This entry keeps only the CDR3 DNA: 51 bases, framed from base 1.

This sample stems from a study of regulatory T cells in long-lasting Graves disease (dated by TCRdb to 2020 to 2023). Some background on the complete study: Patients with newly diagnosed Graves' disease had been on antithyroid drugs for under 3 months. The study was registered as a clinical trial and conducted in China. A total of approximately 35 samples underwent TCR sequencing: around 13 from persistent and some 20 from newly diagnosed Graves' disease patients. Persistent Graves' disease patients were compared with newly diagnosed Graves' disease patients by peripheral blood TCR sequencing and RNA sequencing. The study at large found these results: Persistent Graves' disease patients showed lower TCR Shannon entropy and fewer highly expanded clones than newly diagnosed patients, suggesting clonal expansion. The small sample size was acknowledged by the authors as a limitation that may reduce accuracy. Preferential use of TRBV28, TRBJ1-2 and TRBJ2-5 was observed in persistent disease, whereas TRBV20-1 and TRBJ2-1 were favored in newly diagnosed disease. Only peripheral blood was studied, because thyroid tissue, the primary lesion, was inaccessible. Only the TCR beta chain was sequenced and analyzed. More public clonotypes were shared among persistent patients (roughly 2,700) than among newly diagnosed patients (roughly 960).

This same sample was also part of a study on T cells in Graves' hyperthyroidism and ophthalmopathy. The second source states: Stable Graves' hyperthyroidism was defined as the absence of progression to ophthalmopathy over 18 months of follow-up. The hyperthyroidism patients were between 18 and 65 years old and newly diagnosed, with a disease duration of less than 2 months. The study excluded patients with uncontrolled infections, other autoimmune diseases, pregnancy or lactation. Diagnoses were established on the basis of clinical symptoms, serum thyroxine and TRAb, thyroid ultrasound, and orbital computed tomography. The first round of RT-PCR for the TCR CDR3 was performed with the HTBI primer set and the Qiagen OneStep RT-PCR kit. Most expanded thyroid clonotypes (frequency above 0.001) were also detected in blood, suggesting blood repertoires may reflect thyroid immune responses. Ophthalmopathy was separated from stable hyperthyroidism by a 13 V-J signature model, with about 88% sensitivity and about 81% specificity obtained in cross-validation and 80%/75% obtained in testing. In validation, the model predicted progression to ophthalmopathy a median of 6.5 months before onset, with around 70% sensitivity and about 72% specificity. To identify distinguishing TCR V-J signatures, a discovery cohort of 100 patients was used, comprising fewer than 45 with Graves' ophthalmopathy and 55 to 65 with stable Graves' hyperthyroidism. Prospective prediction of ophthalmopathy was tested in an independent validation cohort of under 20 hyperthyroidism patients and 17 patients who later progressed to ophthalmopathy. The 100 or so discovery patients were randomly split 7:3 into training and test sets. In more than five Graves' hyperthyroidism patients, the study also compared T-cell repertoires from thyroid tissue with T-cell repertoires from blood. Once sampling was done, hyperthyroidism patients were given methimazole at a starting dose of 30 mg daily, whereas ophthalmopathy patients were given high-dose intravenous methylprednisolone. A second multiplex PCR round built the libraries, followed by size selection and purification. Libraries were sequenced paired-end with 100 bp reads on an Illumina HiSeq2000. SOAPnuke was used to process the raw data, with reads discarded if the reads contained adapters or uncalled bases, had a mean Phred below 15, or lacked an exact constant-primer or identifier match. High-quality paired reads were merged using COPE v1.2.5, and each unique nucleotide sequence was defined as a clonotype. MiTCR v1.1 was used to align clonotypes to the IMGT TRBV, TRBD and TRBJ reference segments. Analysis was restricted to V-J combinations with a frequency above 0.0001, which covered 99.2% of repertoires. A TCS score was defined as the ratio between F50 (clonal expansion) and ExV (chaos), using BLOSUM62-based TCRdist between CDR3 peptides within each V-J. Welch's t-statistics and random forest reduced just over 500 V-J features to about 13, which were used in a naive Bayes classifier (R e1071). No statistical method was used to set the sample size in advance, and investigators knew the group allocation. The paper describes TCR Vbeta CDR3 sequencing of 135 peripheral blood samples, made up of around 41 ophthalmopathy patients, approximately 76 hyperthyroidism patients and about 17 progressor patients.

This sequence originates from a man aged 25 to 40 with Graves disease. Donor details come from another sample of the same person, matched by shared clones. Sequenced here: peripheral blood mononuclear cells (PBMCs), sampled at new diagnosis, from a patient treated with antithyroid drugs. The chain is assembled from TRBV11-2 and TRBJ2-2, with TRBD2 identical over 9 junction bases. The bases read TGTGCCAGCAGTTACAGGCTAGCGGGATCCCACACCGGGGAGCTGTTTTTT. The resulting protein is CASSYRLAGSHTGELFF.